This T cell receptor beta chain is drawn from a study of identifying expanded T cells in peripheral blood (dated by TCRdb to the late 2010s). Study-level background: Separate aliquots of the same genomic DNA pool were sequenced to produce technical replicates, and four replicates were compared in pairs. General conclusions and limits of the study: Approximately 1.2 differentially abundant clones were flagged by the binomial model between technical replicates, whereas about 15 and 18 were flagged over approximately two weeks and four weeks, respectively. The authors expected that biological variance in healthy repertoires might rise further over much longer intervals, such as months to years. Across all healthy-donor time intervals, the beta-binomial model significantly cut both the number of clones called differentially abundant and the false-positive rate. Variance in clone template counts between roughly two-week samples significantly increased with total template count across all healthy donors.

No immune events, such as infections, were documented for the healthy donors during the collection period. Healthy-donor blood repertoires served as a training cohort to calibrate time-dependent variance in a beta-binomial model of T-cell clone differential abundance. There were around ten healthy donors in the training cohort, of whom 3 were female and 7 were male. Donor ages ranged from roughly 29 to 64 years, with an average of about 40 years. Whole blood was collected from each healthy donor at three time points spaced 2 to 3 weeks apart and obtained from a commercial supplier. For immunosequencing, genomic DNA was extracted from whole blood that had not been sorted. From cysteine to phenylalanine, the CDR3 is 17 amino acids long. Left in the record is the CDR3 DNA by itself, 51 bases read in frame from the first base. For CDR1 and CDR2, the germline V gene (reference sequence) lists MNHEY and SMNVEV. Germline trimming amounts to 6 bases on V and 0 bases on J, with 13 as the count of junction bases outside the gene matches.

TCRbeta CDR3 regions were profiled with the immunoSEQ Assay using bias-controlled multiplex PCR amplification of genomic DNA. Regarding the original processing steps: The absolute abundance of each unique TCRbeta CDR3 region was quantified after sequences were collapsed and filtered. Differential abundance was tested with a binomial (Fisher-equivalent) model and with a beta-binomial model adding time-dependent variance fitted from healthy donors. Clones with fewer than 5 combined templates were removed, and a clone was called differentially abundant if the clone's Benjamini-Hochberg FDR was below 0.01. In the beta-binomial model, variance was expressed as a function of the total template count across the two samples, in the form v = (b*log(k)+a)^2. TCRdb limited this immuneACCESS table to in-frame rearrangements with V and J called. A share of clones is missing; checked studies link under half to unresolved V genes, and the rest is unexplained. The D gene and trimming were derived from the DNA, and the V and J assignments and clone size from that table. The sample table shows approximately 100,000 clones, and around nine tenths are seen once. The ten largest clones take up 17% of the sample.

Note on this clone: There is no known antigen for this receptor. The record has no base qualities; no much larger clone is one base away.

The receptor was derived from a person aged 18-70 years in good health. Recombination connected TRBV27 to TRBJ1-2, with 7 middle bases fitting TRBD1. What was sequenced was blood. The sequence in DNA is TGTGCCAGCAGCAAGGGACAGTATCCCAGTCCTAACTATGGCTACACCTTC. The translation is CASSKGQYPSPNYGYTF.